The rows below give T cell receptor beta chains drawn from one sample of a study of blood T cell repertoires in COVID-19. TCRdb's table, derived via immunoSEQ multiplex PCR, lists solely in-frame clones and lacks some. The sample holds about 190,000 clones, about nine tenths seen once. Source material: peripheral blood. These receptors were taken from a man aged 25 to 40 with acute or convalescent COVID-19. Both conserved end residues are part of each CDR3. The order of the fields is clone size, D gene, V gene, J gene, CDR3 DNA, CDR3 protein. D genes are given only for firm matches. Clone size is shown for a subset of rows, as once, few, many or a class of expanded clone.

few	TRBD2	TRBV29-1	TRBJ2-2	TGCAGCGTTGTTGGGGCTAGCGGGGCGAACACCGGGGAGCTGTTTTTT	CSVVGASGANTGELFF
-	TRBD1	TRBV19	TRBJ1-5	TGTGCCAGTAGCGAAGACAGGGGAGAGAATCAGCCCCAGCATTTT	CASSEDRGENQPQHF
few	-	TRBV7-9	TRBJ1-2	TGTGCCAGCAGCTTCGAGGGACTTTATGGCTACACCTTC	CASSFEGLYGYTF
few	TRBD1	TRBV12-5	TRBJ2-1	TGTGCTAGTGGTTTCCAGGGACAGTCCTACAATGAGCAGTTCTTC	CASGFQGQSYNEQFF
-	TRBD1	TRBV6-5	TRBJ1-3	TGTGCCAGCAGACCGGGACAGGTGGGAAACACCATATATTTT	CASRPGQVGNTIYF
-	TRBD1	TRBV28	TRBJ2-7	TGTGCCAGCAGTTTATGGGCAGGGGGACCCTACGAGCAGTACTTC	CASSLWAGGPYEQYF
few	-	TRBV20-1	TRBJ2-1	TGCAGTGCTAGTCTGGAGGCGGGGAGGAATGAGCAGTTCTTC	CSASLEAGRNEQFF
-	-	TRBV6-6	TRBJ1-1	TGTGCCAGCAGTTACTGGGGGGCTGAAGCTTTCTTT	CASSYWGAEAFF
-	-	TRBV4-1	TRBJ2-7	TGCGCCAGCAGCCAAGCTCGGGGGTCCTACGAGCAGTACTTC	CASSQARGSYEQYF
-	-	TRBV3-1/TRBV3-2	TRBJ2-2	TGTGCCAGCAGCCACCGGGTGGAGACGGGGGAGCTGTTTTTT	CASSHRVETGELFF
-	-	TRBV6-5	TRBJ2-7	TGTGCCAGCAGATTAGGACAGCACTCTGCCTACGAGCAGTACTTC	CASRLGQHSAYEQYF
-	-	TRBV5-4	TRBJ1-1	TGTGCCAGCAGCCCCCTGACATCGAACACTGAAGCTTTCTTT	CASSPLTSNTEAFF
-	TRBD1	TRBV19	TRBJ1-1	TGTGCCACCCAGACAGGGGGCGAGACTGAAGCTTTCTTT	CATQTGGETEAFF
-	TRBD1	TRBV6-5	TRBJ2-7	TGTGCCAGCTGGACAGGGGGCCACGAGCAGTACTTC	CASWTGGHEQYF
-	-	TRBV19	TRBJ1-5	TGTGCCAGTAGTAACCCGGCTCAGGGAAATCAGCCCCAGCATTTT	CASSNPAQGNQPQHF
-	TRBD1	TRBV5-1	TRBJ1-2	TGCGCCAGCAGCCCAAGGACAGGGTTGGGGGGCTACACCTTC	CASSPRTGLGGYTF
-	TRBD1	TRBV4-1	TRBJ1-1	TGCGCCAGCAGCCAAGTTTTCAGGGGGCTTGTTGAAGCTTTCTTT	CASSQVFRGLVEAFF
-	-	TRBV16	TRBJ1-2	TGTGCCAGCAGCCAATGGACAGTGAACTATGGCTACACCTTC	CASSQWTVNYGYTF
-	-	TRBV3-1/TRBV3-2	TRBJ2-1	TGTGCCAGCAGCCAAAATCAGCGGAATCCCTACAATGAGCAGTTCTTC	CASSQNQRNPYNEQFF
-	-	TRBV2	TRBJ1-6	TGTGCCAGCAGTGAAGGGGCTTTCTATAATTCACCCCTCCACTTT	CASSEGAFYNSPLHF
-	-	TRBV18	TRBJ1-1	TGTGCCAGCTCACCAGAGGCAGGGTCGGGCACTGAAGCTTTCTTT	CASSPEAGSGTEAFF
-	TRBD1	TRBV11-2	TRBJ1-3	TGTGCCAGCAGCACGTACTCCGGGGACAGGTTCTCTGGAAACACCATATATTTT	CASSTYSGDRFSGNTIYF
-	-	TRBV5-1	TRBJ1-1	TGCGCCAGCAGCCCCAAACAGGGAGAAGCTTTCTTT	CASSPKQGEAFF
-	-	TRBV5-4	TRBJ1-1	TGTGCCAGCAGCCCGACATTAGGACAGAACACTGAAGCTTTCTTT	CASSPTLGQNTEAFF
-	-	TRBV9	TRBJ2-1	TGTGCCAGCAGCGTAGAGGCAGGGGTAAGGAATGAGCAGTTCTTC	CASSVEAGVRNEQFF
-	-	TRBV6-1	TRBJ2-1	TGTGCCAGCAGTGACAGGGACAATGAGCAGTTCTTC	CASSDRDNEQFF
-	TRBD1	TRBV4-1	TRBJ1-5	TGCGCCAGCAGCCCCTCGATGGGACAGCAAAGCAATCAGCCCCAGCATTTT	CASSPSMGQQSNQPQHF
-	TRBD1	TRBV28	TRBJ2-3	TGTGCCAGCAGTGCAAGACAGGGGGGAGATACGCAGTATTTT	CASSARQGGDTQYF
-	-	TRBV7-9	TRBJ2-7	TGTGCCAGCAGCCCACTAGCCAGTCATATCTCCTACGAGCAGTACTTC	CASSPLASHISYEQYF
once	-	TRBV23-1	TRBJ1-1	TGCGCCAGCAGTCAATCGAAGACAGACACTGAAGCTTTCTTT	CASSQSKTDTEAFF
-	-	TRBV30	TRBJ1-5	TGTGCCTGGAGTCTCGGACCGGGACTTTATAGCAATCAGCCCCAGCATTTT	CAWSLGPGLYSNQPQHF
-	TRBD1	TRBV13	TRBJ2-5	TGTGCCACCTCACGACAGGGGCCCCAGTACTTC	CATSRQGPQYF
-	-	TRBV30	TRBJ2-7	TGTGCCTGGAGTGTAGGGGACTCCTACGAGCAGTACTTC	CAWSVGDSYEQYF
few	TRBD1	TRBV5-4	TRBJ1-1	TGTGCCAGCAGCTTGGCCGGCGGGACAGTGAACACTGAAGCTTTCTTT	CASSLAGGTVNTEAFF
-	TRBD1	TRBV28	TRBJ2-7	TGTGCCAGCAGTTCCCCCCTCGGACAGGGACACTCCTACGAGCAGTACTTC	CASSSPLGQGHSYEQYF
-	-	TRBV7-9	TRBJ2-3	TGTGCCAGCAGCTTAGGTGGTTCTCATACTAGAAAAACAGATACGCAGTATTTT	CASSLGGSHTRKTDTQYF
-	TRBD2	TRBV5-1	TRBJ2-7	TGCGCCAGCAGCTTTACTAGCGGGAGTCCAAATCTCCTGGAGCAGTACTTC	CASSFTSGSPNLLEQYF
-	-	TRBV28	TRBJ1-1	TGTGCCAGCAGTCCGACTATGAACACTGAAGCTTTCTTT	CASSPTMNTEAFF
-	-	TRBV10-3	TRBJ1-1	TGTGCCATCAGGAGAGAGGGAATCCCTGAAGCTTTCTTT	CAIRREGIPEAFF
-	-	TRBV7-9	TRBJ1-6	TGTGCCAGCAGCTTAATGGCAGGAGATACAGGGTCACCCCTCCACTTT	CASSLMAGDTGSPLHF
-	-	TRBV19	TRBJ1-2	TGTGCCAGTAGTATTCTGTCAGCTAACTATGGCTACACCTTC	CASSILSANYGYTF
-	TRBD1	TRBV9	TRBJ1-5	TGTGCCAGCAGCACAGGACAGGGCCAGCCCCAGCATTTT	CASSTGQGQPQHF
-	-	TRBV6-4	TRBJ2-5	TGTGCCAGCACCGAAACCGGGGAAAGGGAGACCCAGTACTTC	CASTETGERETQYF
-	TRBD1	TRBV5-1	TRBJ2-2	TGCGCCAGCAGCTTGGATTCGGCAGGGGGCCTTTCCGGGGAGCTGTTTTTT	CASSLDSAGGLSGELFF
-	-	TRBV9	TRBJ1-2	TGTGCCAGCAGCGAGGGAGGGAAAGGCTACACCTTC	CASSEGGKGYTF
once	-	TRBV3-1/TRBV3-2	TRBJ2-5	TGTGCCAGCAGCCATCCTAGAGAGACCCAGTACTTC	CASSHPRETQYF
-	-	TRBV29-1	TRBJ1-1	TGCAGCGTTACCGGACAGTTACTCACTGAAGCTTTCTTT	CSVTGQLLTEAFF
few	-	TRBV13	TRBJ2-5	TGTGCCAGCAGCTTAGGCCGAGGGCAAGAGACCCAGTACTTC	CASSLGRGQETQYF
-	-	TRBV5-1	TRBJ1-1	TGCGCCAGCAGACTGGGCCCCGCATATATGAACACTGAAGCTTTCTTT	CASRLGPAYMNTEAFF
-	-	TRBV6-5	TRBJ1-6	TGTGCCAGCACGGTCTCCTATAATTCACCCCTCCACTTT	CASTVSYNSPLHF
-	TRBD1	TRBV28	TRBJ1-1	TGTGCCAGCATTGACAGGGGAGCTTTCTTT	CASIDRGAFF
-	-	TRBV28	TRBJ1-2	TGTGCCAGCATTAAAACACCGGGTTCCGCTGGCTACACCTTC	CASIKTPGSAGYTF